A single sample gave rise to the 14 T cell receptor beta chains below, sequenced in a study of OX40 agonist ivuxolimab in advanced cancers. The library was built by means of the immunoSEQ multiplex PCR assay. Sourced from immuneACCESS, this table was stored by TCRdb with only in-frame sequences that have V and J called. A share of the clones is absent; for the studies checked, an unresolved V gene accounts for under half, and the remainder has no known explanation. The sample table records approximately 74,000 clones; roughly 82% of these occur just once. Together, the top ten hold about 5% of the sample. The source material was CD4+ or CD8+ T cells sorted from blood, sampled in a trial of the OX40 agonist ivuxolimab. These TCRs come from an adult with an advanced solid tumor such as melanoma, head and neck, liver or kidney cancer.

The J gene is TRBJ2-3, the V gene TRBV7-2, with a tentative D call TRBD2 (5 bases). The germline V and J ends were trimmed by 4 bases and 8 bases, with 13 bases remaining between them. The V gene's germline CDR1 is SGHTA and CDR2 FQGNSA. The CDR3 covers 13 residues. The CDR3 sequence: CASSSRSAGTQYF. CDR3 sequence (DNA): TGTGCCAGCAGCTCACGGTCGGCGGGTACGCAGTATTTT.

The CDR3 DNA reads TGTGCCAGCAGCCAAGGCGGTCGGGGGGGCGATGAGACCCAGTACTTC. Protein: CASSQGGRGGDETQYF. The V call is TRBV4-2, the J call TRBJ2-5; 8 nucleotides match TRBD2. The V gene's germline CDR1 is LGHNA and CDR2 YNFKEQ. The CDR3 extends over 16 amino acids. Losses at the gene ends were 1 base for V and 5 bases for J; bases not matched to a gene: 9.

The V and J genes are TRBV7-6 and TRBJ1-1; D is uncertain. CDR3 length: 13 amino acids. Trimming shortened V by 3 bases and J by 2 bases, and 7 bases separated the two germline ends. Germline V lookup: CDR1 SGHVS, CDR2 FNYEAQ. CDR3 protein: CASSLQINTEAFF. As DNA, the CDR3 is TGTGCCAGCAGCTTGCAGATAAACACTGAAGCTTTCTTT.

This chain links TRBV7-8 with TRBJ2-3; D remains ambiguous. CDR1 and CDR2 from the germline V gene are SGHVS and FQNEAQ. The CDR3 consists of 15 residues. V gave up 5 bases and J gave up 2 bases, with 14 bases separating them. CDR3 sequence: CASSQVAVATDTQYF. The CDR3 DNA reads TGTGCCAGCAGCCAGGTGGCAGTGGCCACAGATACGCAGTATTTT.

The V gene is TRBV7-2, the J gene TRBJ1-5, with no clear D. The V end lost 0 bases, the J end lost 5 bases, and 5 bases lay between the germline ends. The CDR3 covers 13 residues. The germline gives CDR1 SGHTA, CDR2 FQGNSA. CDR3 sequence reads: CASSLARYQPQHF. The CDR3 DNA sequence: TGTGCCAGCAGCTTAGCCAGATATCAGCCCCAGCATTTT. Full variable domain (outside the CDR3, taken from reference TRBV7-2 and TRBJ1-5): GAGVSQSPSNKVTEKGKDVELRCDPISGHTALYWYRQSLGQGLEFLIYFQGNSAPDKSGLPSDRFSAERTGGSVSTLTIQRTQQEDSAVYLCASSLARYQPQHFGDGTRLSIL.

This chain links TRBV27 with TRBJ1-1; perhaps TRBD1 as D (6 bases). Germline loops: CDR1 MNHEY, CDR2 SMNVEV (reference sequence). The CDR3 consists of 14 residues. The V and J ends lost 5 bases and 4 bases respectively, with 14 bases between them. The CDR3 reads CASSLTGRSTEAFF. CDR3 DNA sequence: TGTGCCAGCAGTCTCACAGGGCGGAGCACTGAAGCTTTCTTT.

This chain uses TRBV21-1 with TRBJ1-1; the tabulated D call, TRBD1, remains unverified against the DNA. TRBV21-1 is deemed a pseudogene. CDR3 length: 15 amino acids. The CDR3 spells CASPRVGAQNTEAFF. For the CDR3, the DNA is TGTGCCAGCCCCAGGGTAGGGGCACAGAACACTGAAGCTTTCTTT.

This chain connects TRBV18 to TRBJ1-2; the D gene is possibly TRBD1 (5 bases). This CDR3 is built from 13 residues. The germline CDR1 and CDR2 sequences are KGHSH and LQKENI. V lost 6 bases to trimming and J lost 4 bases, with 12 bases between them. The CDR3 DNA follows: TGTGCCAGCTCCCTCGACGGGGGCTATGGCTACACCTTC. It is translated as CASSLDGGYGYTF.

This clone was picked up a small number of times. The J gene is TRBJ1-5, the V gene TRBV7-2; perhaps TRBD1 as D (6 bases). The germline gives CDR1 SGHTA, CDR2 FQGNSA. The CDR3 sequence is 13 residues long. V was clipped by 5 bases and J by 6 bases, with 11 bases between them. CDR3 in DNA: TGTGCCAGCAGCACAGACAGGTTTCAGCCCCAGCATTTT. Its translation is CASSTDRFQPQHF.

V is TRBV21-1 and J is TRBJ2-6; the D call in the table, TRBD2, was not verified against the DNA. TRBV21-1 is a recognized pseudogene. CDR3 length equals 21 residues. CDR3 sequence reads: CASSKGNRCGLVSSGANVLTF. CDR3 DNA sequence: TGTGCCAGCAGCAAAGGAAATCGCTGCGGACTAGTCTCCTCTGGGGCCAACGTCCTGACTTTC.

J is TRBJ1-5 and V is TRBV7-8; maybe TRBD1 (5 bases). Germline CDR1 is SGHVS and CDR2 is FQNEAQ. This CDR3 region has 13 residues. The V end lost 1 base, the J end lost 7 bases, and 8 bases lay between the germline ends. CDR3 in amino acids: CASSLGTFQPQHF. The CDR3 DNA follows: TGTGCCAGCAGCTTAGGGACATTCCAGCCCCAGCATTTT.

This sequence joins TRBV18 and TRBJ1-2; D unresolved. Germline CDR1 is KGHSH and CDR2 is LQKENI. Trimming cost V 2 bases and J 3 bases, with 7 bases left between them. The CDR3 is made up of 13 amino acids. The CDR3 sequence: CASSPGEDYGYTF. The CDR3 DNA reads TGTGCCAGCTCACCAGGGGAGGACTATGGCTACACCTTC.

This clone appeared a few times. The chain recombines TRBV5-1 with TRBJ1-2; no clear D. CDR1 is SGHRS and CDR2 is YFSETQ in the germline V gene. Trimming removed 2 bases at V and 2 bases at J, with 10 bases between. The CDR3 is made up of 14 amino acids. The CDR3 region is CASSFSEANYGYTF. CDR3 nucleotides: TGCGCCAGCAGCTTTAGTGAGGCAAACTATGGCTACACCTTC.

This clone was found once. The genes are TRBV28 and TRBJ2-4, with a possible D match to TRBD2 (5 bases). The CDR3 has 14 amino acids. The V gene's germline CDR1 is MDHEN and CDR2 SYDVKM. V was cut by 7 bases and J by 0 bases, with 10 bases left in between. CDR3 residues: CASIGSVAKNIQYF. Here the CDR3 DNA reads TGTGCCAGCATTGGGAGCGTAGCCAAAAACATTCAGTACTTC.